This TCR beta chain is from a study of blood T cell repertoires in COVID-19. Across the study: There were acute and convalescent COVID-19 samples, and they came from the United States, Italy and Spain. T cells, B-cell-depleted T cells, or PBMCs provided the cDNA or gDNA that served as material.

Authors' processing steps: Estimation of nucleated cell counts relied on the amplification of reference gene primers. TCRdb keeps only in-frame clones here, not all; method: immunoSEQ multiplex PCR. Clonal size and the V and J genes are those of that table, whereas D and trimming came from the DNA. Altogether 250,000 or so clones are present, 70% to 75% being singletons, with the ten largest covering around 3.4%. Germline assignment: CDR1 LGHDT and CDR2 YNNKEL (reference sequence). The V end was cut by 6 bases, the J end by 4 bases, with 18 bases between. This CDR3 contains 15 residues. The sample was peripheral blood. The chain has TRBV3-1 (or the pseudogene TRBV3-2) and TRBJ2-5; possible D gene TRBD2, 7 bases. The clonotype originates from a woman aged 80 or over with acute or convalescent COVID-19. The CDR3 spells CASSPLGLGGETQYF. CDR3 bases: TGTGCCAGCAGTCCTCTCGGACTAGGGGGAGAGACCCAGTACTTC.